The 15 T cell receptor beta chains below were found in one sample sequenced in a study of monozygotic twins with inflammatory bowel disease. Following a re-call of the 5' RACE reads, TCRdb has one entry per CDR3 protein and lacks DNA. Recorded for this sample: more than 350,000 distinct CDR3 sequences. The sample consisted of blood. The receptors derive from a human donor with ulcerative colitis or Crohn's disease, or a healthy co-twin of an affected twin (not recorded which).

The chain employs TRBV11-2 and TRBJ2-1; as DNA is missing, the TRBD2 call by TCRdb cannot be tested. The CDR3 covers 16 residues. CDR1 is SGHAT, CDR2 FQNNGV, per germline. Here the CDR3 reads CASSFQLAEKNNEQFF.

The chain combines TRBV7-2 with TRBJ2-7; TCRdb's D call, TRBD1, is unchecked because there is no DNA. The length of the CDR3 is 14 residues. Germline V CDR1 and CDR2: SGHTA, FQGNSA. The CDR3 reads CASSLRDSRYEQYF.

The chain recombines TRBV29-1 with TRBJ1-1; TCRdb lists TRBD1, though no DNA is available to test this call. The CDR3 totals 13 residues. Germline loops: CDR1 SQVTM, CDR2 ANQGSEA. The CDR3 sequence is CSVGGGLRTEAFF.

The chain combines TRBV3-1 with TRBJ2-1; the D call from TCRdb, TRBD1, cannot be confirmed without DNA. In germline, CDR1 is LGHDT, CDR2 YNNKEL (reference sequence). The CDR3 runs 15 residues. The CDR3 region is CASSQGTGLRSEQFF.

The chain combines TRBV5-1 with TRBJ2-6; TCRdb's D call, TRBD2, is unchecked because there is no DNA. The length of the CDR3 is 19 residues. In germline, CDR1 is SGHRS, CDR2 YFSETQ. The CDR3 here is CASSLTGLAGGPGANVLTF.

The chain combines TRBV6-1 with TRBJ1-1; TCRdb's D call of TRBD1 is untestable without DNA. CDR1 is MNHNS and CDR2 is SASEGT in the germline V gene. CDR3 length: 12 amino acids. CDR3 sequence reads: CASTLDRYEAFF.

The gene calls are TRBV7-2 and TRBJ2-7; the TRBD1 assignment by TCRdb is unverifiable without DNA. Germline-derived CDR1 and CDR2 are SGHTA and FQGNSA. The CDR3 is 13 amino acids. The CDR3 is CASSLSDRYEQYF.

The rearrangement joins TRBV12-3 or TRBV12-4 to TRBJ2-1; the D call of TRBD2 rests on TCRdb alone, since no DNA is present to check it. CDR3 length: 17 amino acids. The CDR3 loop reads CASSLAGSGRPSGEQFF.

This rearrangement joins TRBV7-6 to TRBJ2-1; no DNA is available, so the TRBD1 call from TCRdb remains unchecked. CDR3 length: 14 amino acids. CDR1 and CDR2 from the germline V gene are SGHVS and FNYEAQ. Here the CDR3 reads CASSTRVSYNEQFF.

V usage is TRBV5-1 and J usage is TRBJ2-3. The CDR3 is made up of 15 amino acids. From germline, CDR1 is SGHRS and CDR2 YFSETQ. CDR3 in amino acids: CASSLHGVSTDTQYF.

The chain couples TRBV7-6 to TRBJ1-5; lacking DNA, the TRBD1 call made by TCRdb goes unchecked. This CDR3 is 14 amino acids long. The germline CDR1 and CDR2 sequences are SGHVS and FNYEAQ. CDR3 sequence reads: CASSSGGTGQPQHF.

J is TRBJ2-2 and V is TRBV30. Germline V CDR1 and CDR2: GTSNPN, SVGIG (reference sequence). This CDR3 is built from 14 residues. This CDR3 reads CAWSVPRNTGELFF.

The V call is TRBV6-5, the J call TRBJ2-1; TCRdb calls TRBD1, which cannot be checked without DNA. The CDR3 spans 16 residues. CDR1 MNHEY and CDR2 SVGAGI come from the germline V gene. The CDR3 region is CASSWSQGAFYNEQFF.

CDR3 in amino acids: CSARRDPHQETQYF. V gene TRBV20-1 combines with J gene TRBJ2-5; TCRdb picks TRBD2, but there is no DNA to check that call. The V gene's germline CDR1 is DFQATT and CDR2 SNEGSKA (reference sequence). This CDR3 is 14 amino acids long.

The V gene is TRBV19, the J gene TRBJ2-1; the D call of TRBD1 rests on TCRdb alone, since no DNA is present to check it. The CDR3 is made up of 16 amino acids. The germline V gene encodes CDR1 LNHDA and CDR2 SQIVND (reference sequence). The CDR3 reads CASSRQFPSSYNEQFF.